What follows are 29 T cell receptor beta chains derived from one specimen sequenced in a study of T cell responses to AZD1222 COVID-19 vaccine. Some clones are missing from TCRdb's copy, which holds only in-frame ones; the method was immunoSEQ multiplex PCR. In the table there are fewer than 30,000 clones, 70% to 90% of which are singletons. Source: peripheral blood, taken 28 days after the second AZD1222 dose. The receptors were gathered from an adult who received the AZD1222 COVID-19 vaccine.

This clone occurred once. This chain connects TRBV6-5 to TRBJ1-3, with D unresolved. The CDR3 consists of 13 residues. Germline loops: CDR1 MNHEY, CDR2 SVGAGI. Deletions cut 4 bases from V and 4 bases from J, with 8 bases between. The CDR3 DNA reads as TGTGCCAGCAGTTCCCCGGGGGGAAACACCATATATTTT. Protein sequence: CASSSPGGNTIYF.

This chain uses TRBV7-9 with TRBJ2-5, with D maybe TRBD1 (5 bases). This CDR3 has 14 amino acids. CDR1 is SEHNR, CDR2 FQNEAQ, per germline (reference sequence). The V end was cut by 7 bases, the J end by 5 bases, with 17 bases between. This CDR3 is CASTRSGQGETQYF. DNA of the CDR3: TGTGCCAGCACCCGCTCGGGTCAGGGTGAGACCCAGTACTTC. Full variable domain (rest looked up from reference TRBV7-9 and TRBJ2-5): DTGVSQNPRHKITKRGQNVTFRCDPISEHNRLYWYRQTLGQGPEFLTYFQNEAQLEKSRLLSDRFSAERPKGSFSTLEIQRTEQGDSAMYLCASTRSGQGETQYFGPGTRLLVL.

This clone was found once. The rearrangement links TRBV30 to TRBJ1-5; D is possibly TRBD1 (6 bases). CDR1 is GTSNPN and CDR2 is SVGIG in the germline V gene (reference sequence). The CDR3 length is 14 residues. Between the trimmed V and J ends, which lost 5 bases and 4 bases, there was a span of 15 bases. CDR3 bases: TGTGCCTGGGATAAGCAAGGGGGAAATCAGCCCCAGCATTTT. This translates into CAWDKQGGNQPQHF.

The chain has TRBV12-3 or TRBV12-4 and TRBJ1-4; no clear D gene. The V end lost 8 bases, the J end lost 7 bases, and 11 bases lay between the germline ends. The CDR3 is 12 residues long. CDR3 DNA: TGTGCCAGCGGAAACGACGGTGAAAAACTGTTTTTT. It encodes CASGNDGEKLFF.

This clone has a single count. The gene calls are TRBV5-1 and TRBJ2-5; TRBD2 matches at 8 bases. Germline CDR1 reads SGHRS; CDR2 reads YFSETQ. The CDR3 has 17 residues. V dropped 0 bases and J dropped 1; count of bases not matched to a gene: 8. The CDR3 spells CASSLVGLAGLQETQYF. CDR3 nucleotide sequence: TGCGCCAGCAGCTTGGTTGGCCTAGCGGGCCTCCAAGAGACCCAGTACTTC.

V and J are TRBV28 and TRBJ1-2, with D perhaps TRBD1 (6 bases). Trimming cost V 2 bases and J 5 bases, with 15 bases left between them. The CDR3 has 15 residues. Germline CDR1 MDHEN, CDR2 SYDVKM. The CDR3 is CASSLAGGYWYGYTF. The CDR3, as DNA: TGTGCCAGCAGTTTAGCGGGGGGCTACTGGTATGGCTACACCTTC.

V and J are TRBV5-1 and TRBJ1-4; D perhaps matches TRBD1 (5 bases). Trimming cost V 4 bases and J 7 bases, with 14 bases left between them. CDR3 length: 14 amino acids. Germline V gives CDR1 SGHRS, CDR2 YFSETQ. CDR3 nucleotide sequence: TGCGCCAGCAGCCGAGGGGAGCCATCTGAAAAACTGTTTTTT. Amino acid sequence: CASSRGEPSEKLFF.

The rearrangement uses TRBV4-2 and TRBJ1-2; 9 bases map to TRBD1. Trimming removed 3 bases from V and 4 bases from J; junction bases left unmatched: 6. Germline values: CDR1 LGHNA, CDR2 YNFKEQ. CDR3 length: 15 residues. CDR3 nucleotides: TGTGCCAGCAGCCACACCGGGACAGGGATCTATGGCTACACCTTC. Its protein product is CASSHTGTGIYGYTF.

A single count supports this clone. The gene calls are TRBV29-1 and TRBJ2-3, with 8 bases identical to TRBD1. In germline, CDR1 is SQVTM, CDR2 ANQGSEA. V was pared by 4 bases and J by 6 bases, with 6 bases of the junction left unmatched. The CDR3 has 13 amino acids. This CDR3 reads CSVGAGGKDTQYF. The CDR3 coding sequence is TGCAGCGTTGGGGCAGGGGGCAAGGATACGCAGTATTTT.

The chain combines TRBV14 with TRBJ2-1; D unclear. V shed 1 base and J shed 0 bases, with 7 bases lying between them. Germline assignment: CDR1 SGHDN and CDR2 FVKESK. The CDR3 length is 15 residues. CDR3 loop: CASSQGRDSYNEQFF. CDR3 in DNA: TGTGCCAGCAGCCAAGGAAGGGACTCCTACAATGAGCAGTTCTTC.

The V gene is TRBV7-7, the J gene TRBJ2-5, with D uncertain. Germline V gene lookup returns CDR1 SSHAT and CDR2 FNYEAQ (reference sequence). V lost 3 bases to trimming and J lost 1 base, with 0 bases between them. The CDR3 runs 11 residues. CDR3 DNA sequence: TGTGCCAGCAGCTTCCAAGAGACCCAGTACTTC. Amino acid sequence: CASSFQETQYF.

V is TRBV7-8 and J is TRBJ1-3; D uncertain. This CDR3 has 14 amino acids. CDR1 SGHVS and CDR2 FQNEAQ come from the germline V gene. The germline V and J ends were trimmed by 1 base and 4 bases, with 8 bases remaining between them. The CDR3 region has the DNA TGTGCCAGCAGCTTAGAGGTAGCGGGAAACACCATATATTTT. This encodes CASSLEVAGNTIYF. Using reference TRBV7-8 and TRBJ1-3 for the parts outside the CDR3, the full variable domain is GAGVSQSPRYKVAKRGQDVALRCDPISGHVSLFWYQQALGQGPEFLTYFQNEAQLDKSGLPSDRFFAERPEGSVSTLKIQRTQQEDSAVYLCASSLEVAGNTIYFGEGSWLTVV.

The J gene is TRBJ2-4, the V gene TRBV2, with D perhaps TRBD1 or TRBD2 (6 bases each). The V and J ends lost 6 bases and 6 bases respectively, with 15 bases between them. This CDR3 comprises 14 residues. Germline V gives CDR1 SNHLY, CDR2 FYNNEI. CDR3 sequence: CASSSGAAGNIQYF. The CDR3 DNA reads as TGTGCCAGCAGCTCGGGGGCGGCGGGAAACATTCAGTACTTC.

The chain's CDR3 is CASSGGGGATTEAFF. The CDR3 region has the DNA TGTGCCAGCAGCGGGGGAGGGGGCGCGACCACTGAAGCTTTCTTT. This rearrangement joins TRBV6-5 to TRBJ1-1; 7 bases are shared with TRBD1. Germline V gene sequence: CDR1 MNHEY, CDR2 SVGAGI. Trimming took 6 bases from V and 4 from J; bases not matched to a gene: 11. The CDR3 consists of 15 residues.

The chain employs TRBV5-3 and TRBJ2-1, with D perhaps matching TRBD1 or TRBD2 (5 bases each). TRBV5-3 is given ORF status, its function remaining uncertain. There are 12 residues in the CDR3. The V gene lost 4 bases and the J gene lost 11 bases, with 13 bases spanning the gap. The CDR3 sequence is CARSPTRGQQFF. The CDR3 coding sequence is TGTGCCAGAAGCCCAACCCGGGGACAGCAGTTCTTC.

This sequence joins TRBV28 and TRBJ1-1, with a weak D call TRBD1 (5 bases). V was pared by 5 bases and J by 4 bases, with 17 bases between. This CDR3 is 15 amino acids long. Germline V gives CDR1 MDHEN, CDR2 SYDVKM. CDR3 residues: CASSPPYEGITEAFF. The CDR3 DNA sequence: TGTGCCAGCAGTCCGCCCTATGAGGGGATCACTGAAGCTTTCTTT. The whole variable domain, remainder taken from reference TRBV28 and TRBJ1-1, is DVKVTQSSRYLVKRTGEKVFLECVQDMDHENMFWYRQDPGLGLRLIYFSYDVKMKEKGDIPEGYSVSREKKERFSLILESASTNQTSMYLCASSPPYEGITEAFFGQGTRLTVV.

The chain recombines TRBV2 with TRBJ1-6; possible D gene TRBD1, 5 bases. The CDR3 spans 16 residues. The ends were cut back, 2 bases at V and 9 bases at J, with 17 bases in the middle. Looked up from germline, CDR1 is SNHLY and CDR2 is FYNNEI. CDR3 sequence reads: CASSERGPGLGSPLHF. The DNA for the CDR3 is TGTGCCAGCAGTGAAAGGGGCCCGGGGTTAGGTTCACCCCTCCACTTT. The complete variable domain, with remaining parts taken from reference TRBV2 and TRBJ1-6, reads EPEVTQTPSHQVTQMGQEVILRCVPISNHLYFYWYRQILGQKVEFLVSFYNNEISEKSEIFDDQFSVERPDGSNFTLKIRSTKLEDSAMYFCASSERGPGLGSPLHFGNGTRLTVT.

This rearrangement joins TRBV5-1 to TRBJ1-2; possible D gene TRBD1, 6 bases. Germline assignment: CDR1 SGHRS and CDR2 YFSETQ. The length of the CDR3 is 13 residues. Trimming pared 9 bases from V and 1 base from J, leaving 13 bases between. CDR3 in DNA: TGCGCCATCGAAAGGACAGTTAACTATGGCTACACCTTC. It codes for CAIERTVNYGYTF.

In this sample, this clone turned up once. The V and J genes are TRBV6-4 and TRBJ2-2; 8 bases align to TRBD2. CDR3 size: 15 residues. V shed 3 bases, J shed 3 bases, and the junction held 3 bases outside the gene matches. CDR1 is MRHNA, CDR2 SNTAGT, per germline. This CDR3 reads CASSETGGDTGELFF. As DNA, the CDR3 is TGTGCCAGCAGTGAAACGGGAGGGGACACCGGGGAGCTGTTTTTT.

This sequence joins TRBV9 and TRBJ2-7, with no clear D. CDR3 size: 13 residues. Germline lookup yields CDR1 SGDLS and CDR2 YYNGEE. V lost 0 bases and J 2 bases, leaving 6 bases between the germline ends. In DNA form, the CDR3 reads TGTGCCAGCAGCGTAGCACAGACCTACGAGCAGTACTTC. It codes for CASSVAQTYEQYF.

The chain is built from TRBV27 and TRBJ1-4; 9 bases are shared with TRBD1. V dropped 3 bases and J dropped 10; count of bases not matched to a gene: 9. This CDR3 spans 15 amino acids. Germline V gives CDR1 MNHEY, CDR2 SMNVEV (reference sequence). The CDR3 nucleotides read TGTGCCAGCAGTTTCCCGACAGGGGGAGGTGGAAAACTGTTTTTT. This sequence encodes CASSFPTGGGGKLFF.

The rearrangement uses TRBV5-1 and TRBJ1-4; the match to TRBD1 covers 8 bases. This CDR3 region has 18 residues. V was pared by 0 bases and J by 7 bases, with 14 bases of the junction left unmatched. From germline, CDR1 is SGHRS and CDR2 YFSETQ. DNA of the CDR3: TGCGCCAGCAGCTTGGGCCCATTCCTGGACAGGGAATCTGAAAAACTGTTTTTT. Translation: CASSLGPFLDRESEKLFF.

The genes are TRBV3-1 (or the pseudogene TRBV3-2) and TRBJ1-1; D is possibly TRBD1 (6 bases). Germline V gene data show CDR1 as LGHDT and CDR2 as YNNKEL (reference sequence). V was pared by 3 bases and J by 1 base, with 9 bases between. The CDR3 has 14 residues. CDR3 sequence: CASSHGQRNTEAFF. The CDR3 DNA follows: TGTGCCAGCAGCCACGGACAGAGGAACACTGAAGCTTTCTTT.

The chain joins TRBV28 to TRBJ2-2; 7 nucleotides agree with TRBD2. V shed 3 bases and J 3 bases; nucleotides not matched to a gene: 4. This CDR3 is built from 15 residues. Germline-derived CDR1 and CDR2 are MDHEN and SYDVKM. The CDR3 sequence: CASSLERGDTGELFF. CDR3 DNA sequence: TGTGCCAGCAGTTTGGAGCGGGGAGACACCGGGGAGCTGTTTTTT.

Here the CDR3 DNA reads TGTGCCAGCAGCCAAGATGAGGGCCAGTTGGGCGGCTACACCTTC. Encoded protein: CASSQDEGQLGGYTF. The chain is built from TRBV3-1 (or the pseudogene TRBV3-2) and TRBJ1-2; D unresolved. The ends were cut back, 0 bases at V and 8 bases at J, with 16 bases in the middle. This CDR3 has 15 residues. The germline V gene has CDR1 LGHDT and CDR2 YNNKEL (reference sequence).

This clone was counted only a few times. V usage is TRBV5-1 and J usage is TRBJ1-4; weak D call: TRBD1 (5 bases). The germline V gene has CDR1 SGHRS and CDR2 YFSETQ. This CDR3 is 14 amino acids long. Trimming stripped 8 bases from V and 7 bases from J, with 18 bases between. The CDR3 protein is CASSMQGIGEKLFF. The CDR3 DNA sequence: TGCGCCAGTTCGATGCAGGGTATCGGTGAAAAACTGTTTTTT.

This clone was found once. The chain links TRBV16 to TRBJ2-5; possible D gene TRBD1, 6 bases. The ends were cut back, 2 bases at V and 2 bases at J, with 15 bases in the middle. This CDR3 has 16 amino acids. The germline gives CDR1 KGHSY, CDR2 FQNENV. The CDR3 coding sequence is TGTGCCAGCAGCCAAGGATATGGGACACTTCAAGAGACCCAGTACTTC. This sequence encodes CASSQGYGTLQETQYF.

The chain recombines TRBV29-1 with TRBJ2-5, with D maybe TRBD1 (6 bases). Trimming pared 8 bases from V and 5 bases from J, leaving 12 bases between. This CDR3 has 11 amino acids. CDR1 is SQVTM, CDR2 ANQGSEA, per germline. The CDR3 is CSYSQGETQYF. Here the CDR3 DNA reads TGCAGCTACTCCCAGGGGGAGACCCAGTACTTC.

In DNA form, the CDR3 reads TGTGCCAGTGAGTCTGGGGGCTTCAGGGGCAATCAGCCCCAGCATTTT. Protein: CASESGGFRGNQPQHF. The chain is built from TRBV19 and TRBJ1-5; perhaps TRBD1 as D (6 bases). The CDR3 contains 16 residues. The ends were cut back, 8 bases at V and 2 bases at J, with 19 bases in the middle. Germline CDR1 is LNHDA and CDR2 is SQIVND (reference sequence).